The source of this TCR beta chain is a study of cytomegalovirus exposure and HLA in healthy donors. The CDR3 length is 14 residues. The V and J ends lost 3 bases and 6 bases, in that order; junction bases with no gene match: 4. Germline CDR1 is SGHRS and CDR2 is YFSETQ. In this sample, this clone turned up a few times. The PCR made use of 60 Vbeta and 13 Jbeta primers. Original data processing: Unique TCR beta chains numbered around 75 million in a later analysis, with roughly 10 million shared. TCRdb's table, derived via immunoSEQ multiplex PCR, lists solely in-frame clones and lacks some. V and J calls and clone size are copied from that table; D and trimming were computed from the DNA. Of about 120,000 clones listed, roughly 9% are singletons.

This TCR came from a woman aged 40 to 55 in good health and CMV-seropositive. V is TRBV5-1 and J is TRBJ2-1; TRBD1 agrees at 9 bases. Sequencing was carried out using PBMCs. CDR3: CASSSPTGGNEQFF. Here the CDR3 DNA reads TGCGCCAGCAGCTCCCCGACAGGGGGCAATGAGCAGTTCTTC.